This T cell receptor (beta chain) was sequenced in a study of shared clonotypes between healthy human individuals. Findings of the study overall: There were few donors, and this limited the genetic and exposure-history diversity represented.

A single count supports this clone. The antigen remains undetermined. Recent vaccinations or acute infections were absent in the healthy HIV-negative adult donors. TCRdb's copy holds only in-frame clones and misses some; the assay was immunoSEQ multiplex PCR. Altogether about 980,000 clones are present, 76% being singletons, with the ten largest covering nearly 1.5%. This CDR3 spans 14 amino acids. Germline V gene lookup returns CDR1 WNHNN and CDR2 SYGVQD (reference sequence). Trimming pared 0 bases from V and 2 bases from J, leaving 8 bases between. The sequencing sample was made of memory CD4+ T cells sorted from blood. Subset reported: CD45RA-negative fraction. The TCR was taken from a man between 18 and 29 years old in good health. This chain uses TRBV10-1 with TRBJ2-7; D is uncertain. The CDR3 is CASSESGSTYEQYF. The DNA for the CDR3 is TGCGCCAGCAGTGAGTCGGGCAGTACCTACGAGCAGTACTTC.